Below are 13 T cell receptor beta chains sequenced from a single sample in a study of blood T cell repertoires in COVID-19. Data came from immunoSEQ multiplex PCR; TCRdb stores just in-frame clones and leaves some out. The top ten clones hold approximately 1.8% of a sample with just over 300,000 clones, nearly 90% of them seen once. Source material: peripheral blood. Receptor source: a woman aged 30 to 39 with COVID-19, enrolled during active disease.

The chain uses TRBV7-9 and TRBJ2-3, with unresolved D. V lost 8 bases to trimming and J lost 4 bases, with 22 bases between them. Germline CDR1 reads SEHNR; CDR2 reads FQNEAQ (reference sequence). The CDR3 spans 16 residues. DNA of the CDR3: TGTGCCAGCGACTCATCCCTGGCGGTTTGGGCAGATACGCAGTATTTT. This encodes CASDSSLAVWADTQYF.

The CDR3 region is CASSQAPDRGLTYGYTF. CDR3 DNA sequence: TGCGCCAGCAGCCAAGCCCCTGACAGGGGCCTTACCTATGGCTACACCTTC. The V call is TRBV4-1, the J call TRBJ1-2, with 8 bases that match TRBD1. V trimming: 1 base; J trimming: 4 bases; junction bases outside the gene matches: 11. Germline CDR1 reads MGHRA; CDR2 reads YSYEKL. CDR3 length: 17 amino acids.

The chain links TRBV5-6 to TRBJ2-3; 11 bases map to TRBD2. The length of the CDR3 is 17 residues. The J segment lost 2 bases and the V segment lost 2 bases, leaving 7 bases of the junction unmatched. Germline-derived CDR1 and CDR2 are SGHDT and YYEEEE. The CDR3 loop is CASSLSLAGALTDTQYF. CDR3 DNA sequence: TGTGCCAGCAGCTTATCACTAGCGGGGGCCCTCACAGATACGCAGTATTTT.

V and J are TRBV6-1 and TRBJ1-2; a possible D gene is TRBD1 (5 bases). V lost 3 bases to trimming and J lost 7 bases, with 15 bases between them. CDR3 length equals 14 residues. Germline V lookup: CDR1 MNHNS, CDR2 SASEGT. The DNA of the CDR3 is TGTGCCAGCAGTGACCTAGGGGTTCAGGGTGGCTACACCTTC. As protein: CASSDLGVQGGYTF.

The chain recombines TRBV6-4 with TRBJ2-1; tentatively, D is TRBD1 (6 bases). The CDR3 sequence is 15 residues long. Germline V CDR1 and CDR2: MRHNA, SNTAGT. V shed 5 bases and J shed 2 bases, with 13 bases lying between them. The CDR3 DNA follows: TGTGCCAGCAGTTTAGCACAGGGACCCTACAATGAGCAGTTCTTC. Translation gives CASSLAQGPYNEQFF.

A few counts support this clone. V and J are TRBV4-1 and TRBJ2-1, with a tentative D call TRBD1 (5 bases). This CDR3 is 16 amino acids long. From germline, CDR1 is MGHRA and CDR2 YSYEKL. Trimming took 0 bases from V and 9 from J, leaving 18 bases between them. CDR3 in DNA: TGCGCCAGCAGCCAAGAGACCATCGGACAAGTGGCTGAGCAGTTCTTC. This gives the protein CASSQETIGQVAEQFF.

The rearrangement links TRBV2 to TRBJ2-1, with 11 bases fitting TRBD2. The CDR3 loop spans 15 amino acids. CDR1 and CDR2 (germline): SNHLY, FYNNEI. With 1 base clipped from V and 7 bases from J, the junction kept 3 bases outside the gene matches. CDR3 residues: CASSEVLAGGNEQFF. The CDR3 nucleotides are TGTGCCAGCAGTGAAGTTCTAGCGGGGGGAAATGAGCAGTTCTTC.

The chain combines TRBV5-6 with TRBJ2-5, with 7 nucleotides matching TRBD1. This CDR3 comprises 12 residues. Unmatched junction bases numbered 1, after V lost 3 bases and J lost 5 bases. CDR1 is SGHDT and CDR2 is YYEEEE in the germline V gene. In DNA form, the CDR3 reads TGTGCCAGCAGCTGGGGACAGGAGACCCAGTACTTC. It translates to CASSWGQETQYF.

The V gene is TRBV20-1, the J gene TRBJ2-5; no definite D call. In germline, CDR1 is DFQATT, CDR2 SNEGSKA (reference sequence). Trimming left V 1 base short and J 6 bases short, with 6 bases between. The CDR3 is made up of 11 amino acids. CDR3 amino acids: CSARGWQTQYF. The CDR3 nucleotides read TGCAGTGCTAGAGGATGGCAGACCCAGTACTTC.

The chain uses TRBV12-3 or TRBV12-4 and TRBJ2-3; tentatively, D is TRBD2 (5 bases). V was trimmed by 7 bases and J by 4 bases, leaving 12 bases between them. The CDR3 contains 13 residues. For the CDR3, the DNA is TGTGCCAGCACGGCGCTAGCCCCAGATACGCAGTATTTT. Translation gives CASTALAPDTQYF.

This sequence joins TRBV27 and TRBJ1-2; perhaps TRBD1 as D (5 bases). The germline V gene encodes CDR1 MNHEY and CDR2 SMNVEV (reference sequence). The CDR3 consists of 15 residues. Between the trimmed V and J ends, which lost 5 bases and 5 bases, there was a span of 18 bases. CDR3 DNA sequence: TGTGCCAGCAGTCCAGGCACAGGAGCCGGGTATGGCTACACCTTC. It codes for CASSPGTGAGYGYTF.

The J gene is TRBJ2-6, the V gene TRBV15; 8 bases line up with TRBD1. With 0 bases clipped from V and 1 base from J, the junction kept 5 bases outside the gene matches. The CDR3 is 18 residues long. Germline lookup yields CDR1 LNHNV and CDR2 YYDKDF (reference sequence). The CDR3 sequence: CATSRDAGGASGANVLTF. The CDR3 DNA reads as TGTGCCACCAGCAGAGATGCAGGGGGCGCGTCTGGGGCCAACGTCCTGACTTTC.

The chain couples TRBV27 to TRBJ1-2; D unclear. The CDR3 extends over 15 amino acids. The germline gives CDR1 MNHEY, CDR2 SMNVEV (reference sequence). Trimming removed 3 bases from V and 8 bases from J, with 19 bases in between. The CDR3 spells CASSFGGLTLKGYTF. In DNA form, the CDR3 reads TGTGCCAGCAGTTTCGGAGGGCTTACGCTTAAGGGCTACACCTTC.